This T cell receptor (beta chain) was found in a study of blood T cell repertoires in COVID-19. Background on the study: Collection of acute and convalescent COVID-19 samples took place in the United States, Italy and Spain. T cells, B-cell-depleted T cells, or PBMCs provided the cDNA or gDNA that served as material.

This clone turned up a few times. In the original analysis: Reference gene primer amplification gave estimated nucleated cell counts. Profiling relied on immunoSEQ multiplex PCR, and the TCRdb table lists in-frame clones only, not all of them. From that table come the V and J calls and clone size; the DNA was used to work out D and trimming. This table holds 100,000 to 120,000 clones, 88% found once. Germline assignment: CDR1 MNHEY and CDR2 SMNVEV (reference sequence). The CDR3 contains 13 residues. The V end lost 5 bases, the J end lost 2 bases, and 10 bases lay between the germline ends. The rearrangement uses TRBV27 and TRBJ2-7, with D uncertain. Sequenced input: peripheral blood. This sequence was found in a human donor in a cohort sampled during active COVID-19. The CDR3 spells CASSPPSPYEQYF. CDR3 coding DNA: TGTGCCAGCAGTCCGCCCAGTCCCTACGAGCAGTACTTC.